This TCR beta chain was recovered during a study of naive and memory T cell subsets (dated 2017 in TCRdb). Study-wide context: In the figure summarizing the skin biopsy and whole blood samples, ten or so blood donors, 7 tuberculin skin test biopsies and 3 saline control biopsies were reported. PCR2 was typically run as a SYBR Green qPCR and stopped at a set threshold, although low-input samples could use end-point PCR of around 6 cycles instead. Study-wide findings and limitations: The RNA-based method was acknowledged to be potentially sensitive to changes in TCR transcripts with T cell activation and differentiation.

This clonotype was seen repeatedly, ten times or more. Its antigen is not yet known. Qualities for individual bases were not recorded, and no much larger clone is one base off. At the junction V is shortened by 6 bases and J by 7 bases; bases outside the gene matches: 10. The germline V gene encodes CDR1 SNHLY and CDR2 FYNNEI. Including the terminal cysteine and phenylalanine, the CDR3 comprises 15 residues. Left in the record is the CDR3 DNA by itself, 45 bases read in frame from the first base. Libraries came from 5' RACE. The ligated cDNA was amplified in four rounds of PCR with nested alpha and beta constant region primers together with the SP2 primer. For the blood and skin samples, reverse transcription of TCR RNA was done with SuperScript IV along with alpha and beta constant region primers. An oligonucleotide carrying the Illumina SP2 primer and a UMI was ligated to the 3' end of the cDNA by means of T4 RNA ligase 1. The 12-nucleotide UMI consisted of two random hexamers with an eight-base spacer between the hexamers to prevent hairpin formation. From the second PCR onward, the TCR alpha and beta chain libraries were handled separately, and dual indexing was used for multiplexing. After pooling, the indexed libraries were analyzed by capillary electrophoresis and sequenced on either an Illumina MiSeq or NextSeq. PhiX DNA at about 5-7% was spiked into libraries to increase base diversity and improve cluster recognition. The study's processing was this. UMIs were extracted from read 2 by Demultiplexor and combined with the TCR sequence from read 1, and reads were split according to sample indices. V and J genes and V-J junctions were identified by Decombinator, which gave every TCR a five-part identifier that included V and J deletions. UMIs were used by Collapsinator to correct sequencing errors and PCR amplification heterogeneity, so that a UMI-based abundance was obtained for each TCR. CDR3Translator converted identifiers to nucleotide sequence, translated to amino acids, and extracted CDR3 regions using terminal motifs. After normalization to the amount of input RNA, error-corrected alpha and beta TCR counts from blood and skin were compared. TCRdb itself trimmed the public reads at Q25 with fastp, ran MiXCR and retained productive beta chains. Rows with a matching CDR3 protein are joined into one entry that keeps the most common DNA and genes. TCRdb assigned the V and J calls; the authors' analysis was not used. The sample table lists more than 50,000 distinct CDR3 sequences, less than 10% of them with a count of one. The top ten clones comprise 19% of the sample.

The study reported a robust and sensitive protocol to amplify, sequence and analyze TCRs, based on 3' ligation of a UMI-containing oligonucleotide to TCR cDNA. Whole blood analysis involved drawing more than 2 ml of peripheral blood from adult healthy volunteers into Tempus tubes and then extracting RNA following the manufacturer's instructions. Total RNA was used without cell sorting and was treated with RQ1 DNase before reverse transcription, with a target input of 1 to 1000 ng. To check how robust the pipeline was in samples where T cells make up a minority population, libraries were built from skin biopsies and whole blood.

The chain links TRBV2 with TRBJ1-2; TRBD1 matches 11 bases in the middle. The clonotype comes from a female donor in good health. CDR3 protein: CASSVGTGGAGGYTF. In nucleotides, the sequence is TGTGCCAGCAGCGTGGGGACAGGGGGTGCCGGTGGCTACACCTTC.